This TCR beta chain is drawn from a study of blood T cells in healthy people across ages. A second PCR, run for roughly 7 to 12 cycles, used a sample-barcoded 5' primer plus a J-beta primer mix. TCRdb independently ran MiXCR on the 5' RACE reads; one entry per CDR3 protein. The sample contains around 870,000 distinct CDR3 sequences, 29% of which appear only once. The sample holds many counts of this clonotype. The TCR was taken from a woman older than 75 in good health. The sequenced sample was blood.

CDR3 sequence: CASSPGRTQYF. In DNA form, the CDR3 reads TGTGCCAGCAGCCCCGGTCGAACCCAGTACTTC. The J gene is TRBJ2-5, the V gene TRBV6-6; D is uncertain. Germline loops: CDR1 MNHNY, CDR2 SVGAGI (reference sequence). The CDR3 is 11 amino acids. V lost 6 bases and J lost 8, with 10 bases in between.